This T cell receptor (beta chain) is from a study of cytomegalovirus exposure and HLA in healthy donors. It was with 60 Vbeta and 13 Jbeta primers that the PCR ran. The data were produced by immunoSEQ multiplex PCR, yet TCRdb's version contains in-frame clones alone and is incomplete. The sample yields 140,000 or so clones, roughly 88% seen once. CDR3 length: 16 amino acids. V trimming: 0 bases; J trimming: 6 bases; junction bases outside the gene matches: 7. Germline CDR1 reads LGHNA; CDR2 reads YNFKEQ. The chain couples TRBV4-2 to TRBJ2-7, with 11 bases lining up with TRBD2. Material for sequencing was PBMCs. The receptor was derived from a woman aged 40 to 50 in good health and CMV-seronegative. The CDR3 spells CASSQEPLAGAGEQYF. CDR3 coding DNA: TGTGCCAGCAGCCAAGAACCACTAGCGGGAGCGGGCGAGCAGTACTTC.